This TCR beta chain was retrieved from a study of beta chain features in type 1 diabetes (dated by TCRdb to between 2018 and 2020). Study-wide context: No differences in mean age, gender distribution, total cell number or subset yield were found between patients and healthy donors. A total of 100 million to 110 million sorted cells were examined across all samples, and a strong correlation was observed between cell number per subset and RNA yield. The study compared the TCRB repertoires of sorted circulating CD4+ T cell subsets in recently diagnosed type 1 diabetes patients with those in matched healthy donors. Regulatory and stem cell-like memory subsets were obtained from only 8 patients and roughly 8 healthy donors, while naive and central memory subsets were obtained from all 30 or so donors.

CDR1 and CDR2 were assigned from the germline V gene as SGHNT and YENEEA. V loses 1 base of germline sequence and J loses 7 bases, and the interval between the two ends is 13 bases. From the cysteine up to the phenylalanine, the CDR3 has a length of 14 residues. The only DNA kept is the CDR3, 42 bases in frame from the first base. What the work shows at the level of the full study, not this receptor alone: Patients with type 1 diabetes made fewer insertions and deleted more nucleotides at VDJ recombination sites, implying thymic rearrangement abnormalities. Because cDNA was sequenced instead of genomic DNA, highly expressing activated cells could be over-represented, though the groups showed no difference in activation or CD3 levels. PCR may preferentially amplify shorter templates, but because patient and control samples were amplified and corrected together, any resulting skew would affect both groups equally. Type 1 diabetes patients showed a moderate but significant shortening of TCRB CDR3 length in all four CD4+ subsets. Naive, central memory and regulatory TCRB repertoires appeared to be more similar among patients than among healthy donors. Only small numbers of individuals were included in the HLA sub-analyses, which left unresolved whether HLA type had any influence on TCRB rearrangement.

With regard to this clone: Its antigen target is currently unknown. The sample holds no much larger clone one base away, and base qualities are not on file.

A single peripheral blood draw of around 100 mL on average was collected from each donor into heparinised tubes. A BD FACSAria II was used to sort naive, central memory, regulatory and stem cell-like memory CD4+ T cells with a panel that included CD45RO, CCR7, CD25, CD127, CD95 and CD27. All sorted populations exceeded 98% purity. Right away, PBMCs were isolated by Lymphoprep density gradient centrifugation and were stained directly, with no culture step. So that batch effects would be minimized, each experiment stained and sorted samples in pairs, pairing one healthy donor with one patient. The entire isolated RNA was reverse transcribed using the High Capacity cDNA Reverse Transcription Kit, and thus expressed TCRB transcripts were sequenced. Deep immunoSEQ sequencing was applied to naive, central memory and regulatory T cell samples, giving an average of roughly 3.5 million total reads per sample. After sorted cells were lysed in RLT buffer, RNA was extracted with DNase-treated RNeasy Micro or Mini kits, with the choice depending on cell number. To prevent cross-contamination, every cell subset was processed on its own, while patient and healthy donor samples were processed together. The immunoSEQ multiplex PCR was used to amplify TCRB sequences from cDNA, yielding 87-bp fragments that span the CDR3 region. Sequencing of the amplicons was performed on the Illumina HiSeq platform. Regarding the original processing steps: PCR bias was computationally corrected using synthetic template baselines, reads within Hamming distance 2 were collapsed, and singletons that could not be merged were discarded. By aligning reads against IMGT, V, D and J genes, CDR3 length, and insertions or deletions at six rearrangement sites were assigned. Within each subset, clonotype counts were normalized to the number of sorted cells before true diversity and Gini coefficients were calculated with the tcR R package. The overlap coefficient, calculated on TCRB nucleotide sequences, was used to quantify repertoire sharing. As a proxy for the pre-selection repertoire, out-of-frame TCRB sequences from naive cells were analyzed. The immuneACCESS repertoire file appears here via TCRdb, limited to in-frame rearrangements. These files lack a portion of the clones; in checked studies, under half of the deficit traces to unresolved V genes, and the cause of the others is not known. The V and J calls and clone size come from that table; D and trimming were worked out from the DNA. The sample yields about 410,000 clones; approximately 15% were counted once. The biggest ten clones account for roughly 0.035% of the sample.

The TCR was taken from a man under 40 in good health. Recombination connected TRBV11-3 to TRBJ1-1; D gene: possibly TRBD1, on 5 matching bases. Input material: naive CD4+ T cells from blood. The sample's cell subset or site label, in plain terms: true naive CD4+ T cells. The CDR3 loop reads CASSLGGKVGEAFF. The bases read TGTGCCAGCAGCTTAGGGGGGAAAGTAGGTGAAGCTTTCTTT.